This T cell receptor beta chain was captured in a study of blood T cells in healthy people across ages. Combining a sample-barcoded 5' primer with a J-beta primer mix, a second PCR ran for about 7 to 11 cycles. A template-switch adaptor that had 12 random nucleotides put a tag on each cDNA molecule. A minimum of 2.5 million CDR3-containing paired-end reads was obtained for each sample. From the 5' RACE reads, TCRdb called clonotypes with MiXCR, one entry per CDR3 protein. The table records a few hundred thousand distinct CDR3 sequences, approximately 52% of them present only once. Each sample yielded at least 5.5 micrograms of PBMC total RNA. This receptor was identified in a man aged 60 to 75 in good health. Material: blood.

The CDR3 spells CAIRLTETEAFF. CDR3 nucleotides: TGTGCCATCAGGTTGACGGAGACTGAAGCTTTCTTT. The rearrangement links TRBV10-3 to TRBJ1-1; D is unresolved. The V gene lost 6 bases and the J gene lost 5 bases, with 10 bases spanning the gap. Germline-derived CDR1 and CDR2 are ENHRY and SYGVKD. The CDR3 extends over 12 amino acids.